This T cell receptor beta chain was captured in a study of shared clonotypes between healthy human individuals (dated by TCRdb to about 2020). In terms of the full investigation: The cohort included a few men and a couple of women between 18 and 49 years of age. Per donor, three plates each were used for CD4 naive and CD4 memory, two for CD8 naive, and one for CD8 memory. To estimate repertoire size and how much clonotypes are shared between individuals, the study performed deep sequencing of blood TCR repertoires from about five healthy adults. Libraries were prepared and TCR repertoires were sequenced by different laboratories using diverse techniques, in order to increase sequencing depth and limit assay-specific biases. Between about 0.94 and 8.9 billion PBMCs per donor were obtained by leukapheresis.

This clone was detected only once. Its antigen target is currently unknown. Base qualities are not provided; no much larger clone lies one nucleotide away. Distinct nucleotide sequences in the sample also encode this CDR3. TCR CDR3 regions were amplified from genomic DNA by multiplex PCR using the deep immunoSEQ assay. For each cell subset, the extracted genomic DNA was distributed evenly across all wells of several immunoSEQ 96-well plates, and each plate served as one replicate. For sorted subsets, around 200 ng genomic DNA, equal to about 30,000 T cell genomes, was loaded into each replicate PCR. Purified libraries were measured with a Qubit 3.0 fluorometer, size-checked on a Bioanalyzer 2100, and measured again with the KAPA Library Quantification kit. A separate single-read 150-cycle Illumina NextSeq 550 flow cell was used to sequence each immunoSEQ 96-well plate. In the paper's pipeline: Because the immunoSEQ output held only junctional sequences and lacked quality scores, the filtering could not match the filtering applied to full-length reads. To assign V/J genes and CDR3, sequences were annotated against IMGT germline references using PyIR, a Python wrapper for IgBLAST v1.9. Reads were removed for weak V/J assignments (E-value above 1e-6), missing CDR3, stop codons, out-of-frame junctions, or ambiguous translated residues. V3J clonotypes were defined by identical inferred V gene, J gene, and CDR3 amino acid sequence. To compute the percentage overlap between repertoires, the number of shared unique clonotypes was divided by the size of the smaller repertoire. RTK rarefaction, the Chao1 estimator, and Recon v2.1 estimates of unobserved clonotypes were used to assess repertoire richness. OLGA was used to compute generation probabilities for all TCRbeta clonotypes that the gDNA method yielded from a few donors. The clones in this table, taken by TCRdb from immuneACCESS, are in-frame only. Not every clone is retained; where verified, under half of the shortfall comes from an unresolved V gene, and the cause of the rest is unknown. Clone size and the V and J calls come from that table; the DNA yielded D and trimming. Counted in this sample were some 2 million clones; 85% to 95% of them appeared once. Approximately 1.2% of the sample lies in the top ten.

CD8 naive samples were CD45RO-negative cells positively selected for CCR7, giving a CD45RA+CCR7+ population that excluded TemRA cells. Healthy HIV-negative adults with no recently reported acute infections or vaccinations were included as donors. Every donor was a Caucasian adult living in Nashville, Tennessee, USA. Blood was collected by leukapheresis, and PBMCs were isolated by Ficoll-Histopaque density gradient centrifugation and then cryopreserved in liquid nitrogen vapor phase. Analytical flow cytometry was used to check the purity and quantity of each magnetically sorted T cell population. Genomic DNA was isolated from every sorted fraction and measured by UV absorbance on a Nanodrop 2000c. Clipping removes 2 bases from V and 3 bases from J, with 3 as the unmatched junction base count. As encoded in the germline V gene, CDR1 is MGHRA while CDR2 is YSYEKL. Spanning cysteine to phenylalanine, the CDR3 consists of 14 amino acids. Only the CDR3 portion is preserved as DNA: 42 bases, with reading frame beginning at the first base.

Study-level results and caveats: Estimated clonotype richness was generally larger for naive than for memory subsets. The small number of donors limited the genetic and exposure-history diversity represented. Higher generation probabilities were observed for clonotypes shared by all four sorted-subset donors than for non-shared clonotypes. Sampling was limited to blood, and TCR repertoires in tissue likely differ from TCR repertoires in blood. Pairwise subsampling indicated that sequencing depth was expected to affect the degree of clonotype sharing among donors. When several donors were compared, the shared fraction of clonotypes was around 5.1% for naive CD4, more than 3% for naive CD8, 2% to 2.5% for memory CD4, and about 0.36% for memory CD8. Incomplete sequencing was indicated by rarefaction of sorted-subset datasets, despite the large sequencing depth.

The receptor chain draws on TRBV4-1 and TRBJ1-2; 7 central bases correspond to TRBD1. The specimen sequenced was naive CD8+ T cells sorted from blood. Interpreted using the paper, the cell subset or site label stands for: CD45RA+CCR7+. The sequence was collected from a man aged 18 to 29 in good health. At the DNA level, the sequence is TGCGCCAGCAGCCAACCCGGGACAGACTATGGCTACACCTTC. This codes for CASSQPGTDYGYTF.